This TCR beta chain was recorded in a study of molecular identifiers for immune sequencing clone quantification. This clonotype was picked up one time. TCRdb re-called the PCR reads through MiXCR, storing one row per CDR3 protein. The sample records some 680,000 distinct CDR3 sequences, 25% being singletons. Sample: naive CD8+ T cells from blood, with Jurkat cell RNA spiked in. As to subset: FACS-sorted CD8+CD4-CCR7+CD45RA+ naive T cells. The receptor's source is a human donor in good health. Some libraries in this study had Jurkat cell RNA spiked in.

CDR3 loop: CASSVLGASSDTQYF. The CDR3 nucleotides read TGTGCCAGCAGCGTTCTGGGGGCGAGCAGTGATACGCAGTATTTT. The chain joins TRBV9 to TRBJ2-3; D possibly corresponds to TRBD1 (6 bases). The ends were cut back, 2 bases at V and 6 bases at J, with 16 bases in the middle. The V gene's germline CDR1 is SGDLS and CDR2 YYNGEE. CDR3 length equals 15 residues.